A single sample is the source of the 19 T cell receptor beta chains below, sequenced in a study of cytomegalovirus exposure and HLA in healthy donors. PCR was performed using 60 Vbeta and 13 Jbeta primers. Data came from immunoSEQ multiplex PCR; TCRdb stores just in-frame clones and leaves some out. In all, the sample yields roughly 53,000 clones. Sequencing was done on a sample of PBMCs. These receptors all come from a man in his late teens or twenties in good health and CMV-seropositive.

V is TRBV10-3 and J is TRBJ1-1; D gene unclear. CDR1 and CDR2 (germline): ENHRY, SYGVKD. The CDR3 length is 14 residues. With 5 bases removed from V and 1 base from J, the gap between germline ends came to 11 bases. The CDR3 protein is CAISNPRENTEAFF. CDR3 DNA: TGTGCCATCAGTAACCCACGGGAGAACACTGAAGCTTTCTTT.

The chain recombines TRBV5-1 with TRBJ2-5; D might be TRBD1 (6 bases). With 0 bases removed from V and 0 bases from J, the gap between germline ends came to 6 bases. CDR3 length: 14 amino acids. Germline-derived CDR1 and CDR2 are SGHRS and YFSETQ. The CDR3 DNA is TGCGCCAGCAGCTTGGGGACAGACCAAGAGACCCAGTACTTC. The encoded protein is CASSLGTDQETQYF.

This chain connects TRBV21-1 to TRBJ2-7; the D segment call TRBD2 is taken from the table without a DNA check. TRBV21-1 is a listed pseudogene. The length of the CDR3 is 14 residues. The DNA of the CDR3 is TGTGCCAGCAGCAGGGGTAGCGGGAGCTACGAGCAGTACTTC. As protein: CASSRGSGSYEQYF.

The chain has TRBV4-1 and TRBJ2-7; 8 bases fit TRBD2. V lost 0 bases to trimming and J lost 2 bases; unmatched junction nucleotides: 6. Germline-derived CDR1 and CDR2 are MGHRA and YSYEKL. The CDR3 loop spans 16 amino acids. Written as DNA, the CDR3 is TGCGCCAGCAGCCAAGAACGGCTAGCGGGCACCTACGAGCAGTACTTC. Its protein product is CASSQERLAGTYEQYF.

The chain links TRBV2 to TRBJ2-7, with 8 bases matching TRBD2. The CDR3 is 15 amino acids. Germline CDR1 SNHLY, CDR2 FYNNEI. V lost 7 bases to trimming and J lost 0 bases; unmatched junction nucleotides: 8. This chain's CDR3 is CASKGTGGPSYEQYF. CDR3 bases: TGTGCCAGCAAGGGAACGGGAGGGCCCTCCTACGAGCAGTACTTC.

The rearrangement joins TRBV11-3 to TRBJ1-3, with 7 bases that match TRBD1. This CDR3 comprises 17 residues. Losses at the gene ends were 4 bases for V and 0 bases for J; bases not matched to a gene: 9. CDR1 SGHNT and CDR2 YENEEA come from the germline V gene. CDR3 amino acids: CASSSRWDSLSGNTIYF. CDR3 coding DNA: TGTGCCAGCAGCTCTAGATGGGACAGCCTCTCTGGAAACACCATATATTTT.

The rearrangement joins TRBV19 to TRBJ1-2, with TRBD1 matching 9 bases. V shed 6 bases, J shed 6 bases, and the junction held 11 bases outside the gene matches. Germline loops: CDR1 LNHDA, CDR2 SQIVND (reference sequence). This CDR3 contains 15 residues. CDR3 loop: CASSHVSDRGNGYTF. The CDR3, as DNA: TGTGCCAGTAGCCATGTTTCGGACAGGGGTAATGGCTACACCTTC.

The chain links TRBV27 to TRBJ2-3, with TRBD1 as a possible D gene (7 bases). There are 15 residues in the CDR3. The V end was cut by 0 bases, the J end by 4 bases, with 11 bases between. Germline loops: CDR1 MNHEY, CDR2 SMNVEV (reference sequence). The DNA for the CDR3 is TGTGCCAGCAGTTTATCCGGCAGGGGGGCAGATACGCAGTATTTT. Residues: CASSLSGRGADTQYF.

The chain uses TRBV6-5 and TRBJ2-4; 10 bases are shared with TRBD1. Looked up from germline, CDR1 is MNHEY and CDR2 is SVGAGI. The J segment lost 6 bases and the V segment lost 2 bases, leaving 1 base of the junction unmatched. The CDR3 spans 14 residues. CDR3 protein: CASSYGDRGNIQYF. The CDR3 DNA follows: TGTGCCAGCAGTTACGGGGACAGGGGAAACATTCAGTACTTC.

V and J are TRBV19 and TRBJ2-3; maybe TRBD2 (5 bases). There are 16 residues in the CDR3. Germline CDR1 reads LNHDA; CDR2 reads SQIVND (reference sequence). Trimming took off 5 bases at V and 1 base at J, with 16 bases between the two ends. CDR3 loop: CASSALLRAGTDTQYF. The CDR3, as DNA: TGTGCCAGTAGTGCCCTTTTGCGGGCCGGCACAGATACGCAGTATTTT.

This rearrangement joins TRBV7-9 to TRBJ1-5; 10 bases agree with TRBD1. Germline-derived CDR1 and CDR2 are SEHNR and FQNEAQ (reference sequence). The length of the CDR3 is 18 residues. Trimming cost V 0 bases and J 3 bases; bases outside gene matches: 8. CDR3 in amino acids: CASSLAVPGQGNNQPQHF. The CDR3 bases are TGTGCCAGCAGCTTAGCGGTCCCGGGACAGGGGAACAATCAGCCCCAGCATTTT.

The V and J genes are TRBV7-6 and TRBJ2-7; maybe TRBD1 (6 bases). Per germline, CDR1 SGHVS and CDR2 FNYEAQ. The CDR3 loop spans 17 amino acids. Trimming shortened V by 1 base and J by 1 base, and 17 bases separated the two germline ends. CDR3: CASSLGGWGQGSYEQYF. The CDR3 DNA reads TGTGCCAGCAGCTTAGGTGGGTGGGGGCAAGGATCCTACGAGCAGTACTTC.

The chain joins TRBV6-4 to TRBJ1-5; 8 nucleotides match TRBD1. V shed 4 bases and J 2 bases; nucleotides not matched to a gene: 4. In germline, CDR1 is MRHNA, CDR2 SNTAGT. CDR3 length: 15 residues. The CDR3 region is CASSAETGGNQPQHF. The CDR3 DNA reads as TGTGCCAGCAGTGCCGAGACAGGGGGCAATCAGCCCCAGCATTTT.

A remark on this clone: Different DNA sequences within this sample yield the same CDR3. CDR3 region: CASSPGGIGYEQYF. The CDR3 DNA reads as TGTGCCAGCAGCCCCGGGGGTATTGGCTACGAGCAGTACTTC. The V gene is TRBV9, the J gene TRBJ2-7; weak D call: TRBD2 (6 bases). There are 14 residues in the CDR3. The germline CDR1 and CDR2 sequences are SGDLS and YYNGEE. V lost 4 bases, J lost 3 bases, and 14 bases lay in between.

The chain has TRBV5-1 and TRBJ2-7, with D maybe TRBD1 (6 bases). This CDR3 has 12 residues. Trimming took 2 bases from V and 4 from J, leaving 7 bases between them. CDR1 is SGHRS and CDR2 is YFSETQ in the germline V gene. CDR3 sequence reads: CASSLQGYEQYF. The CDR3 DNA follows: TGCGCCAGCAGCTTACAGGGATACGAGCAGTACTTC. Using reference TRBV5-1 and TRBJ2-7 for the parts outside the CDR3, the full variable domain is KAGVTQTPRYLIKTRGQQVTLSCSPISGHRSVSWYQQTPGQGLQFLFEYFSETQRNKGNFPGRFSGRQFSNSRSEMNVSTLELGDSALYLCASSLQGYEQYFGPGTRLTVT.

This chain links TRBV10-3 with TRBJ2-3; possibly TRBD2 for D (5 bases). The CDR3 has 15 residues. The ends were cut back, 6 bases at V and 0 bases at J, with 13 bases in the middle. Germline lookup yields CDR1 ENHRY and CDR2 SYGVKD. The CDR3 here is CAIRVGELSTDTQYF. The CDR3 DNA is TGTGCCATCAGGGTCGGGGAGCTTAGCACAGATACGCAGTATTTT.

This chain connects TRBV7-2 to TRBJ1-1, with D uncertain. The CDR3 has 16 amino acids. V was clipped by 2 bases and J by 5 bases, with 18 bases between them. CDR1 and CDR2 (germline): SGHTA, FQGNSA. CDR3 in DNA: TGTGCCAGCAGCTTATTCGGGGAGGGTAGGAGGACTGAAGCTTTCTTT. It is translated as CASSLFGEGRRTEAFF.

The V call is TRBV14, the J call TRBJ2-2, with TRBD1 matching 9 bases. With V trimmed by 3 bases and J by 13 bases, 6 bases remained unmatched. The CDR3 extends over 13 amino acids. Germline V lookup: CDR1 SGHDN, CDR2 FVKESK. The DNA for the CDR3 is TGTGCCAGCAGCCAGGGGAACAGGGGGCGGCTGTTTTTT. The encoded protein is CASSQGNRGRLFF.

The rearrangement joins TRBV5-4 to TRBJ2-5; 13 nucleotides match TRBD2. Germline trimming cut 3 bases from V and 2 bases from J; bases unmatched to any gene: 4. This CDR3 comprises 16 residues. In germline, CDR1 is SGHNT, CDR2 YYREEE (reference sequence). The CDR3: CASSWGGLAGQETQYF. CDR3 sequence (DNA): TGTGCCAGCAGCTGGGGGGGACTAGCGGGACAAGAGACCCAGTACTTC.